The 14 T cell receptor beta chains below come from one sample, sequenced in a study of naive and memory T cell subsets. Study-wide results and limits: Possibly reflecting memory cells re-expressing CD45RA, a few larger clonotypes occurred in naive repertoires, especially CD8.

Both TRBC1 and TRBC2 were covered by a beta constant-region primer of two equimolar oligonucleotides. Four rounds of PCR amplified the ligated cDNA using nested alpha and beta constant-region primers plus SP2. TCRdb recomputed calls from the UMI-ligation and nested PCR reads with MiXCR, one row per CDR3 protein. The table lists 130,000 to 150,000 distinct CDR3 sequences, under 25% of them singletons, with 0.11% in the top ten. The antigens for these receptors are not known. The sequenced material came from naive CD4+ T cells from blood. These receptors came from a human donor in good health.

This clonotype has more than one count but fewer than ten. An end of the junction does not agree with germline; a read error may underlie this. The chain uses TRBV7-9 and TRBJ2-5; D gene uncertain. The CDR3 has 13 residues. Germline V lookup: CDR1 SEHNR, CDR2 FQNEAQ (reference sequence). Here the CDR3 reads CASSSYIQETRYF. The CDR3 DNA follows: TGTGCCAGCAGCTCTTACATCCAAGAGACCCGGTACTTC.

This clonotype was seen repeatedly, ten times or more. The rearrangement uses TRBV29-1 and TRBJ2-5; D may match TRBD1 or TRBD2 (5 bases each). This CDR3 spans 12 amino acids. Germline-derived CDR1 and CDR2 are SQVTM and ANQGSEA. V dropped 4 bases and J dropped 0 bases, with 6 bases sitting between them. The CDR3 sequence is CSVAGHQETQYF. The DNA of the CDR3 is TGCAGCGTTGCGGGACACCAAGAGACCCAGTACTTC.

This clonotype was observed many times. The chain uses TRBV20-1 and TRBJ2-5; weak D call: TRBD1 (6 bases). CDR1 is DFQATT, CDR2 SNEGSKA, per germline (reference sequence). V lost 6 bases, J lost 3 bases, and 17 bases lay in between. The length of the CDR3 is 14 residues. CDR3 bases: TGCAGTGCGGCGGACAGCCGTAAGAAAGAGACCCAGTACTTC. Its protein is CSAADSRKKETQYF.

This clonotype turned up a few times. The V gene is TRBV4-1, the J gene TRBJ1-1, with D possibly TRBD1 on 6 matching bases. CDR3 length: 15 residues. CDR1 MGHRA and CDR2 YSYEKL come from the germline V gene. Trimming took off 4 bases at V and 1 base at J, with 13 bases between the two ends. DNA for the CDR3: TGCGCCAGCAGCCGAACCGACAGGTCGAACACTGAAGCTTTCTTT. This encodes CASSRTDRSNTEAFF.

The rearrangement joins TRBV12-3 or TRBV12-4 to TRBJ2-3, with TRBD2 as a possible D gene (6 bases). The CDR3 runs 11 residues. Deletions cut 1 base from V and 10 bases from J, with 6 bases between. In DNA form, the CDR3 reads TGTGCCAGCAGTTTAGGGGGGGCGCAGTATTTT. Amino acids: CASSLGGAQYF.

A few counts support this clonotype. This chain connects TRBV19 to TRBJ1-6; 8 nucleotides line up with TRBD1. The CDR3 has 15 amino acids. CDR1 and CDR2 from the germline V gene are LNHDA and SQIVND (reference sequence). J gave up 9 bases and V 3 bases, and 7 bases lay outside the gene matches. The CDR3 bases are TGTGCCAGTAGTATCCGGACAGGGCATAGTTCACCCCTCCACTTT. Translated: CASSIRTGHSSPLHF.

This clonotype was counted a few times. The chain carries TRBV5-5 and TRBJ2-6; D is undetermined. The V gene lost 2 bases and the J gene lost 2 bases, with 11 bases spanning the gap. This CDR3 region has 16 residues. CDR1 and CDR2 (germline): SGHKS, YYEKEE (reference sequence). CDR3: CASSFDTVTGANVLTF. CDR3 nucleotides: TGTGCCAGCAGCTTCGACACGGTAACTGGGGCCAACGTCCTGACTTTC.

The V gene is TRBV18, the J gene TRBJ2-7; D gene ambiguous. V lost 6 bases and J lost 6, with 21 bases in between. The length of the CDR3 is 15 residues. Germline CDR1 reads KGHSH; CDR2 reads LQKENI. Written as DNA, the CDR3 is TGTGCCAGCTCCCTCGGACGAACGGGTCTTTCCGAGCAGTACTTC. Translating gives CASSLGRTGLSEQYF.

This clonotype was seen a handful of times. The chain combines TRBV6-1 with TRBJ2-2; D is possibly TRBD1 (6 bases). V lost 5 bases, J lost 0 bases, and 10 bases lay in between. The CDR3 runs 15 residues. The germline CDR1 and CDR2 sequences are MNHNS and SASEGT. CDR3 sequence (DNA): TGTGCCAGCAGTCGGACAGAGACGAACACCGGGGAGCTGTTTTTT. Its translation is CASSRTETNTGELFF.

J is TRBJ2-5 and V is TRBV12-3 or TRBV12-4; 9 bases line up with TRBD2. CDR3 length equals 16 residues. Trimming removed 4 bases from V and 5 bases from J; junction bases left unmatched: 11. The CDR3 here is CASSSRLAERGETQYF. In DNA, the CDR3 is TGTGCCAGCAGTTCCAGACTAGCGGAGAGGGGGGAGACCCAGTACTTC.

This clonotype was counted between two and nine times. The chain carries TRBV5-5 and TRBJ1-4, with 9 positions matching TRBD1. CDR3 size: 14 residues. The germline V gene has CDR1 SGHKS and CDR2 YYEKEE (reference sequence). With V trimmed by 5 bases and J by 7 bases, 6 bases remained unmatched. In DNA, the CDR3 is TGTGCCAGCAGGCCGGGACAGGGAAGTGAAAAACTGTTTTTT. Its protein product is CASRPGQGSEKLFF.

This clonotype was observed a handful of times. This chain uses TRBV7-9 with TRBJ2-7, with 10 bases lining up with TRBD1. After removal of 0 bases from V and 0 bases from J, the junction contained 8 bases not matched to a gene. Looked up from germline, CDR1 is SEHNR and CDR2 is FQNEAQ (reference sequence). The CDR3 length is 18 residues. This CDR3 is CASSLARGDRGSSYEQYF. For the CDR3, the DNA is TGTGCCAGCAGCTTAGCGAGGGGGGACAGGGGTAGCTCCTACGAGCAGTACTTC.

This clonotype has a handful of counts. The chain links TRBV4-2 to TRBJ1-3, with a tentative D call TRBD1 (5 bases). The CDR3 is made up of 16 amino acids. Germline V gene lookup returns CDR1 LGHNA and CDR2 YNFKEQ. V gave up 1 base and J gave up 0 bases, with 10 bases separating them. CDR3 in amino acids: CASSQGRQSSGNTIYF. In DNA form, the CDR3 reads TGTGCCAGCAGCCAAGGAAGACAGAGCTCTGGAAACACCATATATTTT.

This clonotype came up a few times. V gene TRBV20-1 combines with J gene TRBJ2-1; D is possibly TRBD1 (6 bases). CDR3 length equals 13 residues. Germline lookup yields CDR1 DFQATT and CDR2 SNEGSKA (reference sequence). Between the trimmed V and J ends, which lost 3 bases and 7 bases, there was a span of 13 bases. This chain's CDR3 is CSASRQVGNEQFF. CDR3 nucleotide sequence: TGCAGTGCTAGCAGACAGGTGGGGAATGAGCAGTTCTTC.